The next 27 T cell receptor beta chains were all read from a single sample in a study of monozygotic twins with inflammatory bowel disease. For each CDR3 protein, TCRdb gives one entry from its re-call of the 5' RACE reads, without DNA. Here the sample table reports approximately 380,000 distinct CDR3 sequences. Sequences were obtained from blood. The receptors originated from a human donor with ulcerative colitis or Crohn's disease, or a healthy co-twin of an affected twin (not recorded which).

This chain connects TRBV12-3 or TRBV12-4 to TRBJ1-2; the TCRdb D gene call, TRBD1, has no DNA to confirm it. The CDR3 consists of 15 residues. The CDR3 spells CASSKGPRANYGYTF.

The genes are TRBV6-5 and TRBJ2-1; TCRdb indicates TRBD2, and absent DNA this call remains unverified. The CDR3 totals 16 residues. CDR1 is MNHEY, CDR2 SVGAGI, per germline. This CDR3 reads CASSYQRGGGYNEQFF.

The chain employs TRBV30 and TRBJ2-7. Per germline, CDR1 GTSNPN and CDR2 SVGIG (reference sequence). This CDR3 region has 15 residues. The CDR3 sequence: CAWTRAPGSSYEQYF.

J is TRBJ1-5 and V is TRBV4-3. Germline-derived CDR1 and CDR2 are LGHNA and YSLEER. The CDR3 consists of 19 residues. CDR3 sequence: CASSQGPEWEVGSNQPQHF.

The rearrangement links TRBV19 to TRBJ1-2; the TRBD1 assignment by TCRdb is unverifiable without DNA. Looked up from germline, CDR1 is LNHDA and CDR2 is SQIVND (reference sequence). The CDR3 sequence is 16 residues long. CDR3 loop: CASSIDLGAGEAGYTF. The full variable domain, with the rest looked up from reference TRBV19 and TRBJ1-2, is DGGITQSPKYLFRKEGQNVTLSCEQNLNHDAMYWYRQDPGQGLRLIYYSQIVNDFQKGDIAEGYSVSREKKESFPLTVTSAQKNPTAFYLCASSIDLGAGEAGYTFGSGTRLTVV.

V usage is TRBV23-1 and J usage is TRBJ2-7; TCRdb names TRBD1, which stays unverified in the absence of DNA. TRBV23-1 falls under the ORF class, with uncertain function. The CDR3 extends over 18 amino acids. The CDR3 sequence: CASSQSRVPGPLSYEQYF.

The gene calls are TRBV20-1 and TRBJ1-5; TCRdb indicates TRBD1, and absent DNA this call remains unverified. Germline V gene data show CDR1 as DFQATT and CDR2 as SNEGSKA (reference sequence). The CDR3 spans 14 residues. The CDR3 spells CSANRDRFNQPQHF.

This chain connects TRBV11-2 to TRBJ2-3. CDR3 length: 15 residues. The germline V gene encodes CDR1 SGHAT and CDR2 FQNNGV. CDR3 sequence reads: CASSLDLSSTDTQYF.

The rearrangement joins TRBV7-9 to TRBJ2-1. Germline-derived CDR1 and CDR2 are SEHNR and FQNEAQ (reference sequence). This CDR3 is built from 16 residues. CDR3 sequence reads: CASSSSTSSSYNEQFF.

The rearrangement uses TRBV30 and TRBJ1-5; with no DNA, the TCRdb D assignment of TRBD1 cannot be verified. Germline CDR1 GTSNPN, CDR2 SVGIG (reference sequence). CDR3 length: 12 residues. The CDR3 is CAWRAGGQPQHF.

The CDR3: CASSPRPGLAGGPLF. This chain uses TRBV12-3 or TRBV12-4 with TRBJ2-7; TCRdb names TRBD2, which stays unverified in the absence of DNA. The CDR3 consists of 15 residues.

The chain couples TRBV15 to TRBJ2-3; the TCRdb call, TRBD1, lacks DNA for checking. Looked up from germline, CDR1 is LNHNV and CDR2 is YYDKDF (reference sequence). CDR3 length: 18 residues. The CDR3 here is CATSRVNRGLVGTDTQYF.

The chain is built from TRBV20-1 and TRBJ2-2; no DNA is available, so the TRBD2 call from TCRdb remains unchecked. The germline gives CDR1 DFQATT, CDR2 SNEGSKA (reference sequence). The CDR3 has 15 amino acids. This CDR3 reads CSARDTTGPRGELFF.

The CDR3 reads CASSSDGFRGTDTQYF. This sequence joins TRBV7-2 and TRBJ2-3; TCRdb reports TRBD1, a call that lacks DNA to check it against. The germline V gene encodes CDR1 SGHTA and CDR2 FQGNSA. CDR3 length equals 16 residues.

The chain links TRBV12-3 or TRBV12-4 to TRBJ2-1; TCRdb picks TRBD1, but there is no DNA to check that call. This CDR3 has 15 amino acids. The CDR3 spells CASSLHMGGYNEQFF.

The V and J genes are TRBV5-1 and TRBJ2-5; TCRdb returns TRBD1, unconfirmable since there is no DNA. This CDR3 region has 17 residues. The germline CDR1 and CDR2 sequences are SGHRS and YFSETQ. The CDR3 protein is CASSLDGAAAREETQYF.

The CDR3 sequence: CASSVSRVSEAFF. The chain uses TRBV9 and TRBJ1-1. Germline CDR1 reads SGDLS; CDR2 reads YYNGEE. The CDR3 length is 13 residues.

The chain has TRBV4-1 and TRBJ1-3. The CDR3 consists of 16 residues. Germline loops: CDR1 MGHRA, CDR2 YSYEKL. The CDR3: CASSPTGLSSGNTIYF.

The gene calls are TRBV7-2 and TRBJ1-5; TCRdb's D call of TRBD1 is untestable without DNA. Per germline, CDR1 SGHTA and CDR2 FQGNSA. The CDR3 has 14 amino acids. The CDR3 spells CASSLRYRPSIQHF. The whole variable domain, remainder taken from reference TRBV7-2 and TRBJ1-5, is GAGVSQSPSNKVTEKGKDVELRCDPISGHTALYWYRQSLGQGLEFLIYFQGNSAPDKSGLPSDRFSAERTGGSVSTLTIQRTQQEDSAVYLCASSLRYRPSIQHFGDGTRLSIL.

CDR3 region: CASSLLTSGASTDTQYF. The V gene is TRBV7-6, the J gene TRBJ2-3; there is no DNA to check the TCRdb D call of TRBD2. Germline-derived CDR1 and CDR2 are SGHVS and FNYEAQ. The CDR3 runs to 17 residues. The full variable domain, in which reference TRBV7-6 and TRBJ2-3 provide the parts outside the CDR3, is GAGVSQSPRYKVTKRGQDVALRCDPISGHVSLYWYRQALGQGPEFLTYFNYEAQQDKSGLPNDRFSAERPEGSISTLTIQRTEQRDSAMYRCASSLLTSGASTDTQYFGPGTRLTVL.

The rearrangement links TRBV6-1 to TRBJ1-4; the D call from TCRdb, TRBD1, cannot be confirmed without DNA. Germline-derived CDR1 and CDR2 are MNHNS and SASEGT. CDR3 length: 14 amino acids. The chain's CDR3 is CASSSAGADEKLFF.

The chain carries TRBV7-8 and TRBJ1-2. This CDR3 region has 14 residues. CDR1 SGHVS and CDR2 FQNEAQ come from the germline V gene. CDR3 sequence reads: CASSSLAGNYGYTF.

The J gene is TRBJ2-5, the V gene TRBV9; TCRdb proposes TRBD1, but this gene call is untestable without DNA. The germline V gene encodes CDR1 SGDLS and CDR2 YYNGEE. This CDR3 is 18 amino acids long. CDR3 sequence reads: CASSPPYPEGLSEETQYF.

The gene calls are TRBV10-3 and TRBJ1-1. CDR3 length: 13 amino acids. The germline V gene encodes CDR1 ENHRY and CDR2 SYGVKD. This chain's CDR3 is CAIRWDQNTEAFF.

The chain joins TRBV7-2 to TRBJ2-3. CDR3 length: 12 amino acids. The germline V gene encodes CDR1 SGHTA and CDR2 FQGNSA. CDR3 amino acids: CASSSYTDTQYF.

The genes are TRBV4-3 and TRBJ2-7. This CDR3 is 11 amino acids long. Germline V gene sequence: CDR1 LGHNA, CDR2 YSLEER. The CDR3: CASSQEWEQYF.

This chain uses TRBV7-8 with TRBJ2-1; TCRdb picks TRBD1, but there is no DNA to check that call. Germline V CDR1 and CDR2: SGHVS, FQNEAQ. The CDR3 contains 15 residues. CDR3 residues: CASGLLGASYNEQFF. Combining the CDR3 with reference TRBV7-8 and TRBJ2-1 gives the whole variable domain GAGVSQSPRYKVAKRGQDVALRCDPISGHVSLFWYQQALGQGPEFLTYFQNEAQLDKSGLPSDRFFAERPEGSVSTLKIQRTQQEDSAVYLCASGLLGASYNEQFFGPGTRLTVL.